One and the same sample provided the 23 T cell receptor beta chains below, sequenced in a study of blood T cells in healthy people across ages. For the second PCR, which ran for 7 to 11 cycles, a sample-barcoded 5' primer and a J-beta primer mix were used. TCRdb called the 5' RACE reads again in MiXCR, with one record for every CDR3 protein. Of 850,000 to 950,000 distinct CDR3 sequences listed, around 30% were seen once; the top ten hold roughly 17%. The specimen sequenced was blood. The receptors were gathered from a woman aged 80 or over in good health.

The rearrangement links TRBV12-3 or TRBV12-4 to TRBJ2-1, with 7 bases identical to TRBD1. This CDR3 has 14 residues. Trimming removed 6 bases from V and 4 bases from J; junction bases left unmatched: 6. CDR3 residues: CASRRGQEYNEQFF. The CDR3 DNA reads TGTGCCAGCAGGCGAGGACAGGAATACAATGAGCAGTTCTTC.

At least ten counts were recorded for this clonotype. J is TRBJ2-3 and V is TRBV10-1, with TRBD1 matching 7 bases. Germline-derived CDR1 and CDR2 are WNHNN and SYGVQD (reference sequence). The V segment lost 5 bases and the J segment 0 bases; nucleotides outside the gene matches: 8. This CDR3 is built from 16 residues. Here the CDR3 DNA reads TGCGCCAGCAGTCCGGGACAGAAGTCTAGCACAGATACGCAGTATTTT. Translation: CASSPGQKSSTDTQYF.

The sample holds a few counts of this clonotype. This CDR3 reads CASSLVLGSMANEKLFF. The CDR3 nucleotides are TGTGCCAGCAGCTTAGTGCTGGGAAGCATGGCTAATGAAAAACTGTTTTTT. J is TRBJ1-4 and V is TRBV11-3, with D hard to call. Trimming took 1 base from V and 3 from J, leaving 15 bases between them. The germline CDR1 and CDR2 sequences are SGHNT and YENEEA. This CDR3 is built from 17 residues.

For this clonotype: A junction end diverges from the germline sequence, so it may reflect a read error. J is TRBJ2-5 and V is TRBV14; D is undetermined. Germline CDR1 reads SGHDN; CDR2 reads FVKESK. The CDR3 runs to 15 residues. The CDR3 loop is CPSSQETGPYNEQYF. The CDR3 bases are TGTCCCAGCAGCCAAGAAACGGGTCCCTACAATGAGCAGTACTTC.

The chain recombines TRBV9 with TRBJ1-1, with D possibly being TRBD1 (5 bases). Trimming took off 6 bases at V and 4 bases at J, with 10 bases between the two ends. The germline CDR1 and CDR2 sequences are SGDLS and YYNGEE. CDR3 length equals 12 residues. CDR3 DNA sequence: TGTGCCAGCACAGGGTTCGGCACTGAAGCTTTCTTT. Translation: CASTGFGTEAFF.

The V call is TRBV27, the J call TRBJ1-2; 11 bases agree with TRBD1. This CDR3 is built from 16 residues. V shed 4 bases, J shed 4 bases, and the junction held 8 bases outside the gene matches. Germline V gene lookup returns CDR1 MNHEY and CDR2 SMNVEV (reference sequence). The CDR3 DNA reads TGTGCCAGCAGTTACGTCCGGACAGGGGGCGGCTATGGCTACACCTTC. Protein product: CASSYVRTGGGYGYTF.

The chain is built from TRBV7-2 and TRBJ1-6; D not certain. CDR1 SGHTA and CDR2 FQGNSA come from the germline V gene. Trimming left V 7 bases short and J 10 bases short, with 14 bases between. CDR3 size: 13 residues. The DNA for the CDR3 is TGTGCCAGCACTGGGGTGACCAGATCACCCCTCCACTTT. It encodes CASTGVTRSPLHF.

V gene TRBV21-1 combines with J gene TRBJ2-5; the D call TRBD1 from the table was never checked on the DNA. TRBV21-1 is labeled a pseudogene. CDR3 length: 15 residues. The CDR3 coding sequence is TGTGCCAGCAGCCCATGGCAGGGAAACCCAGAGACCCAGTACTTC. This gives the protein CASSPWQGNPETQYF.

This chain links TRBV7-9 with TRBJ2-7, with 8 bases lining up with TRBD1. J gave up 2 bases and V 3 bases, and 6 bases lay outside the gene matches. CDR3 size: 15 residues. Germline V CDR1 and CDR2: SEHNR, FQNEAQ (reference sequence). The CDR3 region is CASSFSGGTPYEQYF. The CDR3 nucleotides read TGTGCCAGCAGCTTCTCAGGGGGCACCCCCTACGAGCAGTACTTC.

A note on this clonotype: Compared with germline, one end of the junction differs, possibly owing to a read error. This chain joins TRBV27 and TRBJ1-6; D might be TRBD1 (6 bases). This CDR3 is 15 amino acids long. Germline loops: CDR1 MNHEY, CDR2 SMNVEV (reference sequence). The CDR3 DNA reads TGTGTCAGCAGGGACGTGCAGGGGAGGAATTCACCCCTCCACTTT. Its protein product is CVSRDVQGRNSPLHF.

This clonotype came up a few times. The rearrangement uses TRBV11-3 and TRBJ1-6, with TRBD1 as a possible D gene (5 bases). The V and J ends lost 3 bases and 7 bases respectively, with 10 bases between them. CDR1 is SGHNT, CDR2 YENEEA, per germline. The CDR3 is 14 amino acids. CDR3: CASSFLSGNSPLHF. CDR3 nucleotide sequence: TGTGCCAGCAGCTTCTTATCAGGGAATTCACCCCTCCACTTT.

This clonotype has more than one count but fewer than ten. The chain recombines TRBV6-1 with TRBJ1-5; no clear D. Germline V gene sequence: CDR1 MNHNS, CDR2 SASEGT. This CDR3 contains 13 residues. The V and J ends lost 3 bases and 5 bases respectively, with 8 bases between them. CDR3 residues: CASSDFLDQPQHF. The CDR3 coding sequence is TGTGCCAGCAGTGATTTCCTGGATCAGCCCCAGCATTTT.

The CDR3 reads CASSKRQVPPFEAFF. In nucleotides, the CDR3 is TGCGCCAGCAGTAAACGCCAGGTTCCCCCCTTTGAAGCTTTCTTT. V gene TRBV5-1 combines with J gene TRBJ1-1; unclear D gene. The CDR3 loop spans 15 amino acids. Germline V gene lookup returns CDR1 SGHRS and CDR2 YFSETQ. Trimming took off 5 bases at V and 7 bases at J, with 21 bases between the two ends. Combining the CDR3 with reference TRBV5-1 and TRBJ1-1 gives the whole variable domain KAGVTQTPRYLIKTRGQQVTLSCSPISGHRSVSWYQQTPGQGLQFLFEYFSETQRNKGNFPGRFSGRQFSNSRSEMNVSTLELGDSALYLCASSKRQVPPFEAFFGQGTRLTVV.

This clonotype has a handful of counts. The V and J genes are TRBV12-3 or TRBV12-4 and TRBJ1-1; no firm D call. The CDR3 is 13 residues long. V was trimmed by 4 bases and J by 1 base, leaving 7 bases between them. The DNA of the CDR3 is TGTGCCAGCAGTTGGGAGGAGAACACTGAAGCTTTCTTT. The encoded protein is CASSWEENTEAFF.

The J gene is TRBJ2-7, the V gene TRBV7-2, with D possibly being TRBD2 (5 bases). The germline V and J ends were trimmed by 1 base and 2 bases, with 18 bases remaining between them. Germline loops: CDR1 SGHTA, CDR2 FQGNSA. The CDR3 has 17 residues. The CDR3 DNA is TGTGCCAGCAGCTTAGGGAGCGGTGGCGGGCCTACCTACGAGCAGTACTTC. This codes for CASSLGSGGGPTYEQYF.

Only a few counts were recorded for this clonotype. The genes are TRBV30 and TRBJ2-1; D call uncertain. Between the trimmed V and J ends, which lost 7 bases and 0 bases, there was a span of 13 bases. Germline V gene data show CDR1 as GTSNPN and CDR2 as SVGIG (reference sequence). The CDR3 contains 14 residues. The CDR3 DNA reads TGTGCCTATCGTCGTAGGAGCTCCTACAATGAGCAGTTCTTC. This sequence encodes CAYRRRSSYNEQFF.

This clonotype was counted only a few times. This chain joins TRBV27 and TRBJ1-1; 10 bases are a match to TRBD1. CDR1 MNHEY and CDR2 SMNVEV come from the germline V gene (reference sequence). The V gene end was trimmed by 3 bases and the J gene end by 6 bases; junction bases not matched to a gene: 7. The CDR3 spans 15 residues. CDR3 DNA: TGTGCCAGCAGTTTTCGCAGGACAGGGGGTGCTGAAGCTTTCTTT. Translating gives CASSFRRTGGAEAFF.

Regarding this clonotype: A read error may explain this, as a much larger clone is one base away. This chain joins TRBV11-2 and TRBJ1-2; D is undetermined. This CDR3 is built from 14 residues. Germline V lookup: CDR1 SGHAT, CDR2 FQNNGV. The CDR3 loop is CACSLGVRNYGYTF. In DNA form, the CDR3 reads TGTGCCTGCAGCTTAGGTGTTCGGAACTATGGCTACACCTTC.

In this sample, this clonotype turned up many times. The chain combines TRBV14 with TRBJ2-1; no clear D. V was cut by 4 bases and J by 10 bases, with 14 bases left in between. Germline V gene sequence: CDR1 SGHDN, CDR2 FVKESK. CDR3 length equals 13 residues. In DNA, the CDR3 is TGTGCCAGCAGCCGCACCGGGCCTACGGAGCAGTTCTTC. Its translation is CASSRTGPTEQFF.

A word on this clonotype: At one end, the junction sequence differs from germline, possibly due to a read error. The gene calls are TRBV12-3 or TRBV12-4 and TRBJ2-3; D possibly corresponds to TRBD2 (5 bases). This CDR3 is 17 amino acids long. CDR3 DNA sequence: TGTGCCAGCAGTTTAGTAGGAAGAAGAGAGAGGGCAGATGCGCAGTATTTT. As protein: CASSLVGRRERADAQYF.

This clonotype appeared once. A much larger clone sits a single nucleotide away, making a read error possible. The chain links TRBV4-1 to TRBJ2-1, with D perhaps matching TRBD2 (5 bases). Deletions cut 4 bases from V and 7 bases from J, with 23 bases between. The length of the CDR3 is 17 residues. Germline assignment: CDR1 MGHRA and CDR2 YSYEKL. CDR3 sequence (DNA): TGCGCCAGCAGCCTATCTCGACTCCTAAGACGGGAAAATGAGCAGTTCTTC. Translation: CASSLSRLLRRENEQFF.

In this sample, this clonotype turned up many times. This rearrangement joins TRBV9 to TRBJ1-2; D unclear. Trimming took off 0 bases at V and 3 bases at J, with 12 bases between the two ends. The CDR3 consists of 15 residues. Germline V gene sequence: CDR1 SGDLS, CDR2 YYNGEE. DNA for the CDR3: TGTGCCAGCAGCGTAGCATGGGGATTGGACTATGGCTACACCTTC. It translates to CASSVAWGLDYGYTF.

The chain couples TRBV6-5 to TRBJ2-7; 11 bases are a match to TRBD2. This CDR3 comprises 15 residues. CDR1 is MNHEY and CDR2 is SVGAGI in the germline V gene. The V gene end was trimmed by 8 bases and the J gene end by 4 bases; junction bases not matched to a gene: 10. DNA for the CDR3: TGTGCCAGCGGCCCCCTAGCGGGGGGTTCGTACGAGCAGTACTTC. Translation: CASGPLAGGSYEQYF.